Below are 8 T cell receptor beta chains sequenced from a single sample in a study of CD8 T cells in Susac syndrome (dated by TCRdb to the late 2010s). The library came from the immunoSEQ multiplex PCR assay. RNA was extracted with the RNeasy kit and roughly 0.45 to 1 ug was reverse transcribed using random hexamers. TCRdb itself trimmed the public reads at Q25 with fastp, ran MiXCR and retained productive beta chains. One record per CDR3 amino acid sequence lists the most common genes and DNA. The sample records approximately 110,000 distinct CDR3 sequences, just over 90% of which are singletons. Together, the top ten hold roughly 0.33% of the sample. The sequenced sample consisted of CD8+ T cells from PBMCs. The receptors shown here come from a human donor with multiple sclerosis.

This clonotype appeared once. The chain carries TRBV19 and TRBJ2-2; 11 nucleotides agree with TRBD2. With 1 base clipped from V and 8 bases from J, the junction kept 3 bases outside the gene matches. This CDR3 spans 15 amino acids. CDR1 and CDR2 (germline): LNHDA, SQIVND (reference sequence). The CDR3 reads CASSIVTSGKGELFF. The CDR3, as DNA: TGTGCCAGTAGTATAGTGACTAGCGGGAAGGGGGAGCTGTTTTTT. The whole variable domain, remainder taken from reference TRBV19 and TRBJ2-2, is DGGITQSPKYLFRKEGQNVTLSCEQNLNHDAMYWYRQDPGQGLRLIYYSQIVNDFQKGDIAEGYSVSREKKESFPLTVTSAQKNPTAFYLCASSIVTSGKGELFFGEGSRLTVL.

The chain employs TRBV24-1 and TRBJ2-5; a weak D match, TRBD2 (5 bases). This CDR3 has 15 amino acids. The germline V gene encodes CDR1 KGHDR and CDR2 SFDVKD. V shed 3 bases and J shed 5 bases, with 15 bases lying between them. This CDR3 is CATSDRTGSQETQYF. The CDR3 bases are TGTGCCACCAGTGATCGGACTGGTTCGCAGGAGACCCAGTACTTC.

The J gene is TRBJ2-7, the V gene TRBV7-6; 7 nucleotides align to TRBD2. J gave up 2 bases and V 5 bases, and 9 bases lay outside the gene matches. The V gene's germline CDR1 is SGHVS and CDR2 FNYEAQ. The CDR3 runs 15 residues. The CDR3 spells CASSAWGGTPYEQYF. In DNA form, the CDR3 reads TGTGCCAGCAGCGCCTGGGGGGGGACTCCCTACGAGCAGTACTTC.

The V call is TRBV20-1, the J call TRBJ1-1; tentatively, D is TRBD1 (6 bases). The CDR3 is 14 amino acids. The V gene's germline CDR1 is DFQATT and CDR2 SNEGSKA (reference sequence). Trimming took off 3 bases at V and 5 bases at J, with 16 bases between the two ends. CDR3: CSASSGGERTEAFF. CDR3 sequence (DNA): TGCAGTGCTAGTTCCGGGGGCGAAAGGACTGAAGCTTTCTTT.

This CDR3 is CASSPTGNTGELFF. The CDR3 DNA follows: TGTGCCAGCTCACCGACAGGGAACACCGGGGAGCTGTTTTTT. This sequence joins TRBV18 and TRBJ2-2; TRBD1 might be the D (6 bases). Germline lookup yields CDR1 KGHSH and CDR2 LQKENI. The V and J ends lost 3 bases and 1 base respectively, with 6 bases between them. CDR3 length: 14 amino acids.

This chain connects TRBV3-1 to TRBJ2-2; tentative D call: TRBD2 (5 bases). V dropped 4 bases and J dropped 0 bases, with 18 bases sitting between them. The CDR3 loop spans 18 amino acids. CDR1 and CDR2 from the germline V gene are LGHDT and YNNKEL (reference sequence). The CDR3 nucleotides are TGTGCCAGCAGCCCCCGATATTTACTAGGAACGAACACCGGGGAGCTGTTTTTT. As protein: CASSPRYLLGTNTGELFF. Supplemented by reference TRBV3-1 and TRBJ2-2, the full variable domain reads DTAVSQTPKYLVTQMGNDKSIKCEQNLGHDTMYWYKQDSKKFLKIMFSYNNKELIINETVPNRFSPKSPDKAHLNLHINSLELGDSAVYFCASSPRYLLGTNTGELFFGEGSRLTVL.

This sequence joins TRBV24-1 and TRBJ1-5; the D is unclear. Germline CDR1 and CDR2: KGHDR and SFDVKD. Trimming cost V 3 bases and J 0 bases, with 8 bases left between them. This CDR3 spans 15 amino acids. The CDR3 DNA reads as TGTGCCACCAGTGATGTAACAAATAGCAATCAGCCCCAGCATTTT. As protein: CATSDVTNSNQPQHF.

V is TRBV15 and J is TRBJ2-4; 7 nucleotides align to TRBD1. This CDR3 comprises 16 residues. Germline CDR1 is LNHNV and CDR2 is YYDKDF (reference sequence). V lost 1 base to trimming and J lost 0 bases; unmatched junction nucleotides: 3. In nucleotides, the CDR3 is TGTGCCACCAGCAGAGTACAGGGGTTAGCCAAAAACATTCAGTACTTC. Its protein is CATSRVQGLAKNIQYF.